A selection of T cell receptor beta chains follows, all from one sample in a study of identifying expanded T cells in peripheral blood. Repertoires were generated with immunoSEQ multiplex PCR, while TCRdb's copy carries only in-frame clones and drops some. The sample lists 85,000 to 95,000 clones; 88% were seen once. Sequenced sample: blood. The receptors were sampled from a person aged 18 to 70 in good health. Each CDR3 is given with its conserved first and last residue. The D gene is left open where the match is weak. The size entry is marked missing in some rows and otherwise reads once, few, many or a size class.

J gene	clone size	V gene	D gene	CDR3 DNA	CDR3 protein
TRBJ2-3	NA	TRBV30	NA	TGTGCCTGGAGAGGGGACAGCACAGATACGCAGTATTTT	CAWRGDSTDTQYF
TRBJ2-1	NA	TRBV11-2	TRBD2	TGTGCCAGCAGCTTAAGGCTAGCGGGGCCCAATGAGCAGTTCTTC	CASSLRLAGPNEQFF
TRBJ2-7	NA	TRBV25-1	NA	TGTGCCAGCAGTGAAAAGGGGTCGCCCCGCTACGAGCAGTACTTC	CASSEKGSPRYEQYF
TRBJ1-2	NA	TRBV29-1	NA	TGCAGCGAGAAATTACAGGGAACCTATGGCTACACCTTC	CSEKLQGTYGYTF
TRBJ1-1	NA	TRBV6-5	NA	TGTGCCAGCAGTTCTACCCGTCCCGATAAAGCTTTCTTT	CASSSTRPDKAFF
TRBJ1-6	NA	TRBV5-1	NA	TGCGCCAGCAGCTTGGAATGGAGGTCTAATTCACCCCTCCACTTT	CASSLEWRSNSPLHF
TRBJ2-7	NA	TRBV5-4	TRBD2	TGTGCCAGCAGCTTGGCCCCTCTAGCGGTTTCCTCCTACGAGCAGTACTTC	CASSLAPLAVSSYEQYF
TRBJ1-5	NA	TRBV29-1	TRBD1	TGCAGCGTCTCGGGACAGGGGGATAATCAGCCCCAGCATTTT	CSVSGQGDNQPQHF
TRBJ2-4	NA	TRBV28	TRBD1	TGTGCCAGCAGACAGGGGTGGGCCAAAAACATTCAGTACTTC	CASRQGWAKNIQYF
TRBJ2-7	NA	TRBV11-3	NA	TGTGCCAGCAGCGAAGGGACGAGCTACGAGCAGTACTTC	CASSEGTSYEQYF
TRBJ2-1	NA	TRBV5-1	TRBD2	TGCGCCAGCAGCTTATTGAAGCGGGACGACAATGAGCAGTTCTTC	CASSLLKRDDNEQFF
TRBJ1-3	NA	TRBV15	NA	TGTGCCACCAGCAGAGATCGCCAGGGAACTGGAAACACCATATATTTT	CATSRDRQGTGNTIYF
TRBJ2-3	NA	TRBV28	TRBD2	TGTGCCAGCAGTCCGCGGGCTAGCGGGAATCTCGATACGCAGTATTTT	CASSPRASGNLDTQYF
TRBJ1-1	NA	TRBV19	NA	TGTGCCAGTAGAGTTGGGACTCAAGCTTTCTTT	CASRVGTQAFF
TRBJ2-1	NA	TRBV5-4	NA	TGTGCCAGCAGCTCACAGAGCCCAGAGCAGTTCTTC	CASSSQSPEQFF
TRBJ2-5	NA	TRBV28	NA	TGTGCCAGCAGAAAGGGGTTGGGTGTAGAGACCCAGTACTTC	CASRKGLGVETQYF
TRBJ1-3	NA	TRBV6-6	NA	TGTGCCAGCAGCCCTTCTAGAAACACCATATATTTT	CASSPSRNTIYF
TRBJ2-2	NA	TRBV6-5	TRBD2	TGTGCCAGCAGTAACGCGGGGAGGGGTGGGGAGCTGTTTTTT	CASSNAGRGGELFF
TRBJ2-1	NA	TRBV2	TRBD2	TGTGCCAGCAGTCTTGGACTAGCGGGGTATGAGCAGTTCTTC	CASSLGLAGYEQFF
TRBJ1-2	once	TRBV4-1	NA	TGCGCCAGCAGCCAAGACAGATCCTATGGCTACACCTTC	CASSQDRSYGYTF
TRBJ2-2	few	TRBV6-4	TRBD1	TGTGCCAGCAGTGTCGGGACAGGGGGAGAAACCGGGGAGCTGTTTTTT	CASSVGTGGETGELFF
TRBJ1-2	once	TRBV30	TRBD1	TGTGCCTGGAGGAAGAGGGGGCTCTATGGCTACACCTTC	CAWRKRGLYGYTF
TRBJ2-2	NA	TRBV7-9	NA	TGTGCCAGCAGCTTAGCAGGGGACGGCACCGGGGAGCTGTTTTTT	CASSLAGDGTGELFF
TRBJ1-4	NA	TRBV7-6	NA	TGTGCCAGCAGCTTAGCGCGGGGGCCGAATGAAAAACTGTTTTTT	CASSLARGPNEKLFF
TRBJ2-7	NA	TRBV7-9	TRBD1	TGTGCCAGCAGTCTAGACACGGACAGGCTCCGCTTC	CASSLDTDRLRF
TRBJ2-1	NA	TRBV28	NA	TGTGCCAGCAGTCTGGACTCGTACAATGAGCAGTTCTTC	CASSLDSYNEQFF
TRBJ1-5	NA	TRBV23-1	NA	TGCGCCAGCGGCCGGGACCGGATTCAGCCCCAGCATTTT	CASGRDRIQPQHF
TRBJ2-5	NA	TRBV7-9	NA	TGTGCCAGCAGCTCCCCCACTAGTGGCGAGACCCAGTACTTC	CASSSPTSGETQYF
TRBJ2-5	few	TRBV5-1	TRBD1	TGCGCCAGCAGCTTGGGGACAGGGGGCCAAGAGACCCAGTACTTC	CASSLGTGGQETQYF
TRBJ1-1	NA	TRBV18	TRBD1	TGTGCCAGCTCACTTAAAAGACAGGGGGATGATAACACTGAAGCTTTCTTT	CASSLKRQGDDNTEAFF
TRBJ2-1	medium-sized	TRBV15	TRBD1	TGTGCCACCAGCAGGGCCACCGGGACAGGGGGCGATGAGCAGTTCTTC	CATSRATGTGGDEQFF
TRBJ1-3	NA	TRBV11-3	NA	TGTGCCAGCAGCCTTAACTCTGGAAACACCATATATTTT	CASSLNSGNTIYF
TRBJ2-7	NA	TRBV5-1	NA	TGCGCCAGCAGCTTTAGCGGTAACTCCTACGAGCAGTACTTC	CASSFSGNSYEQYF
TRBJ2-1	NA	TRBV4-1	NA	TGCGCCAGCAGCCAAGAGGACCTAGACTACAATGAGCAGTTCTTC	CASSQEDLDYNEQFF
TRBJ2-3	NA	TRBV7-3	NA	TGTGCCAGCAGCTTAAGCCCCTCCCCTCGGCAGGCCTCGAGGGATACGCAGTATTTT	CASSLSPSPRQASRDTQYF
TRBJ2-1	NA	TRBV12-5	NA	TGTGCTAGTGGCACCGGGACTGAGCAGTTCTTC	CASGTGTEQFF
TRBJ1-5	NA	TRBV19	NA	TGTGCCAGTAGTATCCTGGGAGCCTATAGCAATCAGCCCCAGCATTTT	CASSILGAYSNQPQHF
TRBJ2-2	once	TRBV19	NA	TGTGCCAGTAGTATCGCCGGGATCAACACCGGGGAGCTGTTTTTT	CASSIAGINTGELFF
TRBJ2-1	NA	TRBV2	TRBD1	TGTGCCAGCAGTGAATCTTTCGGACAGGGGGGTCGTGAGCAGTTCTTC	CASSESFGQGGREQFF
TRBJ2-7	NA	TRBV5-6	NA	TGTGCCAGCAGCTTTGGCAGGGACATAGAACGCTCTTACGAGCAGTACTTC	CASSFGRDIERSYEQYF
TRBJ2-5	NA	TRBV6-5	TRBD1	TGTGCCAGCAAATTGGGACAGGGATGGGAGACCCAGTACTTC	CASKLGQGWETQYF
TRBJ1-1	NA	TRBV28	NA	TGTGCCAGCAGTTTATCCGTTAAGGACAGGAACACTGAAGCTTTCTTT	CASSLSVKDRNTEAFF
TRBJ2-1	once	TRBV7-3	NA	TGTGCCAGCAGCCCCACGCGGACAGCAGAGAGGTTGCAGTTCTTC	CASSPTRTAERLQFF
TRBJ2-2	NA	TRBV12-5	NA	TGTGCTAGTGGTTTCAGCACCGGGGAGCTGTTTTTT	CASGFSTGELFF
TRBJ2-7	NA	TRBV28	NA	TGTGCCAGCAGTTTGTGGTCCGCCAGCTCCTACGAGCAGTACTTC	CASSLWSASSYEQYF
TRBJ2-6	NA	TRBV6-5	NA	TGTGCCAGCAGTTCCCGGACCCCTGGGGCCAACGTCCTGACTTTC	CASSSRTPGANVLTF
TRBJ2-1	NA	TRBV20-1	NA	TGCAGTGCTAGAGGGGACAATGAGCAGTTCTTC	CSARGDNEQFF
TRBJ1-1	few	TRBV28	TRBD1	TGTGCCAGCAGTCCGGGACAGGGAAGGACTGAAGCTTTCTTT	CASSPGQGRTEAFF
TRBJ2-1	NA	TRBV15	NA	TGTGCCACCAGCAGAGCCGGGCCGGGGAATGAGCAGTTCTTC	CATSRAGPGNEQFF
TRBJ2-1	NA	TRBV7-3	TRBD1	TGTGCCAGTTCAGGGGGCACTAGGAACTACAATGAGCAGTTCTTC	CASSGGTRNYNEQFF
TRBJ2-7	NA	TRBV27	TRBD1	TGTGCCAGCAGTTTTTTGGGACAGGGGACCTACGAGCAGTACTTC	CASSFLGQGTYEQYF
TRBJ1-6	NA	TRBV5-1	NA	TGCGCCAGCAGCTATTCGGGTGGGGATTATAATTCACCCCTCCACTTT	CASSYSGGDYNSPLHF
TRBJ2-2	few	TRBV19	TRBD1	TGTGCCAGTAGTAACGAGGACAGGGCGACCGGGGAGCTGTTTTTT	CASSNEDRATGELFF
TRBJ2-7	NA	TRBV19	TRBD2	TGTGCCAGTAGCGGGGGGTTCAACGAGCAGTACTTC	CASSGGFNEQYF
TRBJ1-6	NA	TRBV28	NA	TGTGCCAGCAGTTTGAACTGGAGCTCCTATAATTCACCCCTCCACTTT	CASSLNWSSYNSPLHF